These T cell receptor beta chains were read from a single sample in a study of naive and memory T cell subsets. A single record per CDR3 protein comes from TCRdb applying MiXCR to the UMI-ligation and nested PCR reads. Of about 100,000 distinct CDR3 sequences in the sample, approximately 15% were seen once. The sequenced material came from naive CD8+ T cells from blood. The source is a human donor in good health. The CDR3 runs from the conserved cysteine through the conserved F or W. D genes are given only for firm matches. Expanded clones are given a class, and other clones once, few, many or no size at all.

v_call: TRBV12-3/TRBV12-4
clone_size: few
j_call: TRBJ2-1
cdr3_length: 16
d_call: TRBD2
cdr3_aa: CASSRSGELPYNEQFF
cdr3_nt: TGTGCCAGCAGCCGTAGCGGGGAGTTACCTTACAATGAGCAGTTCTTC

v_call: TRBV11-2
clone_size: many
j_call: TRBJ1-5
cdr3_length: 13
d_call: -
cdr3_aa: CASSLGVDQPQHF
cdr3_nt: TGTGCCAGCAGCTTAGGGGTAGATCAGCCCCAGCATTTT

v_call: TRBV7-2
clone_size: -
j_call: TRBJ2-3
cdr3_length: 18
d_call: TRBD2
cdr3_aa: CASSLDGGTSGATDTQYF
cdr3_nt: TGTGCCAGCAGCTTAGACGGCGGGACTAGCGGGGCCACAGATACGCAGTATTTT

v_call: TRBV4-3
clone_size: -
j_call: TRBJ2-5
cdr3_length: 15
d_call: -
cdr3_aa: CASSQDPGVGETQYF
cdr3_nt: TGCGCCAGCAGCCAAGATCCGGGGGTCGGAGAGACCCAGTACTTC

v_call: TRBV12-3/TRBV12-4
clone_size: once
j_call: TRBJ2-5
cdr3_length: 13
d_call: TRBD1
cdr3_aa: CASSKQGQETQYF
cdr3_nt: TGTGCCAGCAGCAAACAGGGGCAAGAGACCCAGTACTTC

v_call: TRBV11-3
clone_size: many
j_call: TRBJ2-3
cdr3_length: 15
d_call: TRBD2
cdr3_aa: CASSPRTSGRDTQYF
cdr3_nt: TGTGCCAGCAGCCCACGGACTAGCGGGAGGGATACGCAGTATTTT

v_call: TRBV20-1
clone_size: few
j_call: TRBJ2-7
cdr3_length: 14
d_call: -
cdr3_aa: CSAPSVGVGYEQYF
cdr3_nt: TGCAGTGCTCCCTCGGTAGGGGTTGGCTACGAGCAGTACTTC

v_call: TRBV15
clone_size: few
j_call: TRBJ1-5
cdr3_length: 15
d_call: -
cdr3_aa: CATSGQRGSNQPQHF
cdr3_nt: TGTGCCACCAGCGGTCAACGGGGAAGCAATCAGCCCCAGCATTTT

v_call: TRBV27
clone_size: many
j_call: TRBJ2-1
cdr3_length: 13
d_call: -
cdr3_aa: CASSLGQYNEQFF
cdr3_nt: TGTGCCAGCAGTTTAGGGCAGTACAATGAGCAGTTCTTC

v_call: TRBV6-5
clone_size: -
j_call: TRBJ2-1
cdr3_length: 13
d_call: -
cdr3_aa: CASSYFRGNEQFF
cdr3_nt: TGTGCCAGCAGTTATTTCAGGGGAAATGAGCAGTTCTTC

v_call: TRBV12-3/TRBV12-4
clone_size: many
j_call: TRBJ2-6
cdr3_length: 17
d_call: -
cdr3_aa: CASSLPEGWAGANVLTF
cdr3_nt: TGTGCCAGCAGTTTACCGGAGGGATGGGCTGGGGCCAACGTCCTGACTTTC

v_call: TRBV20-1
clone_size: once
j_call: TRBJ2-5
cdr3_length: 20
d_call: TRBD2
cdr3_aa: CRARDVAGGYITGSGETQYF
cdr3_nt: TGCAGAGCTAGAGATGTAGCGGGGGGGTATATCACGGGTTCAGGGGAGACCCAGTACTTC

v_call: TRBV10-2
clone_size: many
j_call: TRBJ2-4
cdr3_length: 11
d_call: -
cdr3_aa: CASSVRDIQYF
cdr3_nt: TGCGCCAGCAGTGTTAGAGACATTCAGTACTTC

v_call: TRBV6-6
clone_size: few
j_call: TRBJ2-1
cdr3_length: 16
d_call: TRBD2
cdr3_aa: CASTPGPRLAPNEQFF
cdr3_nt: TGTGCCAGCACCCCCGGCCCGAGACTAGCGCCCAATGAGCAGTTCTTC

v_call: TRBV27
clone_size: many
j_call: TRBJ2-1
cdr3_length: 17
d_call: TRBD2
cdr3_aa: CASHLTSGGATYNEQFF
cdr3_nt: TGTGCCAGCCACCTCACGAGCGGGGGTGCAACCTACAATGAGCAGTTCTTC

v_call: TRBV29-1
clone_size: few
j_call: TRBJ1-1
cdr3_length: 14
d_call: TRBD1
cdr3_aa: CSVPPGGRGTEAFF
cdr3_nt: TGCAGCGTCCCCCCAGGGGGTCGGGGTACTGAAGCTTTCTTT

v_call: TRBV7-9
clone_size: few
j_call: TRBJ1-2
cdr3_length: 13
d_call: TRBD1
cdr3_aa: CASSFPGGYGYTF
cdr3_nt: TGTGCCAGCAGCTTCCCAGGGGGCTATGGCTACACCTTC

v_call: TRBV7-6
clone_size: many
j_call: TRBJ2-1
cdr3_length: 15
d_call: TRBD1
cdr3_aa: CASSSRQGSYNEQFF
cdr3_nt: TGTGCCAGCAGCTCCCGACAGGGATCGTACAATGAGCAGTTCTTC

v_call: TRBV27
clone_size: few
j_call: TRBJ2-1
cdr3_length: 17
d_call: TRBD2
cdr3_aa: CASSSGLAGVSYNEQFF
cdr3_nt: TGTGCCAGCAGTTCGGGACTAGCGGGAGTGTCCTACAATGAGCAGTTCTTC

v_call: TRBV6-2/TRBV6-3
clone_size: -
j_call: TRBJ2-4
cdr3_length: 14
d_call: -
cdr3_aa: CASTLGGAKNIQYF
cdr3_nt: TGTGCCAGCACGTTAGGGGGAGCCAAAAACATTCAGTACTTC

v_call: TRBV5-1
clone_size: -
j_call: TRBJ2-1
cdr3_length: 11
d_call: -
cdr3_aa: CASSYLYEQFF
cdr3_nt: TGCGCCAGCAGCTACCTTTATGAGCAGTTCTTC

v_call: TRBV29-1
clone_size: -
j_call: TRBJ2-3
cdr3_length: 13
d_call: -
cdr3_aa: CSIRGGNEDTQYF
cdr3_nt: TGCAGCATTAGGGGGGGGAACGAGGATACGCAGTATTTT

v_call: TRBV27
clone_size: -
j_call: TRBJ1-2
cdr3_length: 16
d_call: TRBD1
cdr3_aa: CASSLNHAGQAEGYTF
cdr3_nt: TGTGCCAGCAGTTTAAATCACGCGGGACAGGCGGAGGGCTACACCTTC

v_call: TRBV7-6
clone_size: many
j_call: TRBJ2-2
cdr3_length: 17
d_call: -
cdr3_aa: CASSLAEGGANTGELFF
cdr3_nt: TGTGCCAGCAGCTTAGCGGAGGGGGGCGCGAACACCGGGGAGCTGTTTTTT

v_call: TRBV7-6
clone_size: few
j_call: TRBJ1-1
cdr3_length: 14
d_call: -
cdr3_aa: CASRTTDPNTEAFF
cdr3_nt: TGTGCCAGCAGAACTACCGACCCGAACACTGAAGCTTTCTTT

v_call: TRBV12-3/TRBV12-4
clone_size: many
j_call: TRBJ2-7
cdr3_length: 10
d_call: -
cdr3_aa: CASGSYEQYF
cdr3_nt: TGTGCCAGCGGCTCCTACGAGCAGTACTTC

v_call: TRBV4-3
clone_size: -
j_call: TRBJ2-1
cdr3_length: 17
d_call: TRBD2
cdr3_aa: CASSQDKAGGPRNEQFF
cdr3_nt: TGCGCCAGCAGCCAAGATAAGGCGGGGGGGCCGAGGAACGAGCAGTTCTTC

v_call: TRBV29-1
clone_size: few
j_call: TRBJ2-7
cdr3_length: 13
d_call: -
cdr3_aa: CSVRMWDSYEQYF
cdr3_nt: TGCAGCGTGCGAATGTGGGACTCCTACGAGCAGTACTTC

v_call: TRBV27
clone_size: few
j_call: TRBJ1-6
cdr3_length: 16
d_call: -
cdr3_aa: CASSLTGPTYNSPLHF
cdr3_nt: TGTGCCAGCAGTTTAACGGGGCCCACCTATAATTCACCCCTCCACTTT

v_call: TRBV27
clone_size: -
j_call: TRBJ2-3
cdr3_length: 16
d_call: -
cdr3_aa: CASTPTTGTNLNTQYF
cdr3_nt: TGTGCCAGCACCCCTACCACCGGGACGAACCTTAATACGCAGTATTTT

v_call: TRBV27
clone_size: few
j_call: TRBJ2-7
cdr3_length: 13
d_call: -
cdr3_aa: CASSLTGRIEQYF
cdr3_nt: TGTGCCAGCAGTCTAACAGGGCGCATCGAGCAGTACTTC

v_call: TRBV7-7
clone_size: -
j_call: TRBJ2-7
cdr3_length: 15
d_call: TRBD1
cdr3_aa: CASSPGTGGAYEQYF
cdr3_nt: TGTGCCAGCAGCCCAGGGACAGGAGGGGCCTACGAGCAGTACTTC

v_call: TRBV7-3
clone_size: -
j_call: TRBJ1-1
cdr3_length: 13
d_call: -
cdr3_aa: CASSLGQHTEAFF
cdr3_nt: TGTGCCAGCAGCTTAGGACAGCACACTGAAGCTTTCTTT

v_call: TRBV5-5
clone_size: -
j_call: TRBJ1-6
cdr3_length: 17
d_call: -
cdr3_aa: CASSLSGSVWANSPLHF
cdr3_nt: TGTGCCAGCAGCTTGTCTGGATCGGTGTGGGCGAATTCACCCCTCCACTTT

v_call: TRBV18
clone_size: few
j_call: TRBJ2-1
cdr3_length: 19
d_call: -
cdr3_aa: CASSPSGSGGQGQFNEQFF
cdr3_nt: TGTGCCAGCTCACCATCAGGATCCGGGGGGCAGGGACAATTCAATGAGCAGTTCTTC

v_call: TRBV27
clone_size: few
j_call: TRBJ2-3
cdr3_length: 11
d_call: TRBD1
cdr3_aa: CASRMTGLQYF
cdr3_nt: TGTGCCAGCAGGATGACAGGGTTGCAGTATTTT

v_call: TRBV20-1
clone_size: -
j_call: TRBJ2-7
cdr3_length: 10
d_call: -
cdr3_aa: CSAGPKEQYF
cdr3_nt: TGCAGTGCAGGCCCCAAAGAGCAGTACTTC

v_call: TRBV20-1
clone_size: few
j_call: TRBJ1-5
cdr3_length: 13
d_call: -
cdr3_aa: CSARDVSNQPQHF
cdr3_nt: TGCAGTGCTAGGGACGTTAGCAATCAGCCCCAGCATTTT

v_call: TRBV27
clone_size: once
j_call: TRBJ2-3
cdr3_length: 13
d_call: -
cdr3_aa: CASSFSLTDTQYF
cdr3_nt: TGTGCCAGCAGTTTTTCCCTCACAGATACGCAGTATTTT

v_call: TRBV4-3
clone_size: few
j_call: TRBJ1-1
cdr3_length: 13
d_call: TRBD1
cdr3_aa: CASSHQTGVEAFF
cdr3_nt: TGCGCCAGCAGCCACCAAACAGGGGTCGAAGCTTTCTTT

v_call: TRBV6-1
clone_size: -
j_call: TRBJ1-2
cdr3_length: 14
d_call: -
cdr3_aa: CASNPGGLLDGYTF
cdr3_nt: TGTGCCAGCAACCCGGGGGGTCTCTTGGATGGCTACACCTTC

v_call: TRBV30
clone_size: -
j_call: TRBJ2-7
cdr3_length: 12
d_call: -
cdr3_aa: CAWGPGSVEQYF
cdr3_nt: TGTGCCTGGGGACCCGGGAGTGTCGAGCAGTACTTC

v_call: TRBV27
clone_size: once
j_call: TRBJ1-4
cdr3_length: 11
d_call: -
cdr3_aa: CASSGGGELFF
cdr3_nt: TGTGCCAGCAGTGGGGGGGGAGAACTGTTTTTT

v_call: TRBV12-3/TRBV12-4
clone_size: many
j_call: TRBJ1-2
cdr3_length: 15
d_call: -
cdr3_aa: CASSGLEGSNYGYTF
cdr3_nt: TGTGCCAGCAGTGGGTTGGAAGGGTCTAACTATGGCTACACCTTC

v_call: TRBV14
clone_size: -
j_call: TRBJ2-1
cdr3_length: 15
d_call: -
cdr3_aa: CASSPLAGSYNEQFF
cdr3_nt: TGTGCCAGCAGTCCTCTCGCAGGTAGCTACAATGAGCAGTTCTTC

v_call: TRBV6-5
clone_size: few
j_call: TRBJ2-7
cdr3_length: 16
d_call: -
cdr3_aa: CASSYSHGGSAYEQYF
cdr3_nt: TGTGCCAGCAGTTATTCCCACGGGGGATCGGCCTACGAGCAGTACTTC

v_call: TRBV11-2
clone_size: -
j_call: TRBJ2-3
cdr3_length: 17
d_call: -
cdr3_aa: CASSSTISAVFPDTQYF
cdr3_nt: TGTGCCAGCAGCTCTACTATATCAGCGGTATTCCCAGATACGCAGTATTTT

v_call: TRBV10-2
clone_size: -
j_call: TRBJ2-7
cdr3_length: 14
d_call: -
cdr3_aa: CASAFFGGNYEQYF
cdr3_nt: TGCGCCAGCGCTTTCTTTGGCGGGAACTACGAGCAGTACTTC

v_call: TRBV27
clone_size: -
j_call: TRBJ2-1
cdr3_length: 14
d_call: -
cdr3_aa: CASSPVGLNNEQFF
cdr3_nt: TGTGCCAGCAGTCCCGTAGGGCTAAACAATGAGCAGTTCTTC

v_call: TRBV9
clone_size: -
j_call: TRBJ1-2
cdr3_length: 17
d_call: -
cdr3_aa: CASSTPATLANNYGYTF
cdr3_nt: TGTGCCAGCAGCACTCCGGCGACACTCGCCAATAACTATGGCTACACCTTC

v_call: TRBV6-2/TRBV6-3
clone_size: few
j_call: TRBJ2-5
cdr3_length: 17
d_call: -
cdr3_aa: CASSYSRGWSYQETQYF
cdr3_nt: TGTGCCAGCAGTTACTCCAGGGGATGGTCGTACCAAGAGACCCAGTACTTC

v_call: TRBV20-1
clone_size: -
j_call: TRBJ1-2
cdr3_length: 13
d_call: -
cdr3_aa: CSATKQGNYGYTF
cdr3_nt: TGCAGTGCAACTAAACAGGGAAACTATGGCTACACCTTC

v_call: TRBV9
clone_size: many
j_call: TRBJ2-1
cdr3_length: 12
d_call: -
cdr3_aa: CASSVPPNEQFF
cdr3_nt: TGTGCCAGCAGCGTACCCCCCAATGAGCAGTTCTTC